Below are 21 T cell receptor beta chains sequenced from a single sample in a study of blood T cell repertoires in COVID-19. Profiled with immunoSEQ multiplex PCR; TCRdb holds only in-frame clones, not every one. In the table there are 150,000 to 200,000 clones, roughly 83% of which are singletons. The sequenced material came from peripheral blood. The receptors come from a woman between 40 and 55 years old with COVID-19, enrolled during active disease.

V gene TRBV7-9 combines with J gene TRBJ1-2; perhaps TRBD1 as D (6 bases). Germline V gene data show CDR1 as SEHNR and CDR2 as FQNEAQ (reference sequence). This CDR3 has 14 residues. V gave up 6 bases and J gave up 7 bases, with 18 bases separating them. CDR3 nucleotide sequence: TGTGCCAGCAGAACCCACGGGTCCAGGGGTGGCTACACCTTC. Encoded protein: CASRTHGSRGGYTF.

The rearrangement joins TRBV5-4 to TRBJ2-7, with D tentatively TRBD1 (5 bases). V lost 4 bases, J lost 7 bases, and 15 bases lay in between. This CDR3 is 13 amino acids long. The germline V gene encodes CDR1 SGHNT and CDR2 YYREEE (reference sequence). CDR3 sequence: CASSPTQVSEQYF. In DNA form, the CDR3 reads TGTGCCAGCAGCCCAACACAGGTATCGGAGCAGTACTTC.

The chain combines TRBV25-1 with TRBJ2-1; unclear D gene. This CDR3 region has 14 residues. Germline CDR1 and CDR2: MGHDK and SYGVNS. Trimming stripped 9 bases from V and 0 bases from J, with 12 bases between. CDR3 loop: CASSHEPSYNEQFF. The CDR3 DNA is TGTGCCAGTAGCCACGAACCCTCCTACAATGAGCAGTTCTTC.

V gene TRBV3-1 (or the pseudogene TRBV3-2) combines with J gene TRBJ1-1; tentative D call: TRBD1 (6 bases). Germline V gene lookup returns CDR1 LGHDT and CDR2 YNNKEL (reference sequence). The CDR3 covers 14 residues. Trimming stripped 4 bases from V and 5 bases from J, with 14 bases between. In DNA, the CDR3 is TGTGCCAGCAGCCTAGGGGGAATAAGGACTGAAGCTTTCTTT. As protein: CASSLGGIRTEAFF.

The V gene is TRBV28, the J gene TRBJ1-2; D remains ambiguous. CDR3 length equals 11 residues. V was pared by 6 bases and J by 5 bases, with 7 bases between. Germline V CDR1 and CDR2: MDHEN, SYDVKM. CDR3 sequence: CASSSRYGYTF. The CDR3 DNA is TGTGCCAGCAGCTCCCGGTATGGCTACACCTTC.

This CDR3 reads CASSQLRGARGNTIYF. In nucleotides, the CDR3 is TGCGCCAGCAGTCAACTTCGGGGGGCGCGGGGAAACACCATATATTTT. V and J are TRBV23-1 and TRBJ1-3; D is possibly TRBD1 (6 bases). TRBV23-1 has ORF status, its function being uncertain. V was pared by 2 bases and J by 4 bases, with 15 bases between. The CDR3 loop spans 16 amino acids.

V is TRBV18 and J is TRBJ2-3; D unresolved. In germline, CDR1 is KGHSH, CDR2 LQKENI. The CDR3 loop spans 14 amino acids. Trimming left V 2 bases short and J 1 base short, with 7 bases between. CDR3 coding DNA: TGTGCCAGCTCACCAAGAGAGGGCACAGATACGCAGTATTTT. Encoded protein: CASSPREGTDTQYF.

J is TRBJ2-5 and V is TRBV7-2, with D unresolved. The V end lost 3 bases, the J end lost 5 bases, and 7 bases lay between the germline ends. The CDR3 runs 12 residues. CDR1 is SGHTA and CDR2 is FQGNSA in the germline V gene. Here the CDR3 reads CASSLRAETQYF. The CDR3 DNA is TGTGCCAGCAGCTTGAGAGCGGAGACCCAGTACTTC.

The chain couples TRBV5-1 to TRBJ2-1; TRBD2 matches at 7 bases. CDR1 is SGHRS and CDR2 is YFSETQ in the germline V gene. This CDR3 has 14 residues. V was pared by 3 bases and J by 12 bases, with 12 bases of the junction left unmatched. Here the CDR3 DNA reads TGCGCCAGCAGCTCCTTACTCCGGGACTATGGGCAGTTCTTC. Amino acids: CASSSLLRDYGQFF.

As to this clone: The same CDR3 is also encoded by other DNA sequences in this sample. The chain is built from TRBV5-1 and TRBJ2-5, with a possible D match to TRBD2 (6 bases). The CDR3 covers 13 residues. V shed 4 bases and J shed 2 bases, with 9 bases lying between them. The germline CDR1 and CDR2 sequences are SGHRS and YFSETQ. CDR3 DNA: TGCGCCAGCAGCCTCGGACTACAAGAGACCCAGTACTTC. Amino acids: CASSLGLQETQYF.

CDR3 region: CASSLGQKNEAFF. The CDR3 DNA sequence: TGCGCCAGCAGCTTAGGACAAAAGAATGAAGCTTTCTTT. The V gene is TRBV5-1, the J gene TRBJ1-1; D is perhaps TRBD1 (5 bases). V shed 2 bases and J shed 7 bases, with 12 bases lying between them. The CDR3 is 13 residues long. Per germline, CDR1 SGHRS and CDR2 YFSETQ.

This clone has only one observation. This chain joins TRBV5-1 and TRBJ2-7; TRBD2 is a possible D gene (6 bases). The V end lost 0 bases, the J end lost 0 bases, and 13 bases lay between the germline ends. Germline values: CDR1 SGHRS, CDR2 YFSETQ. The CDR3 sequence is 16 residues long. This CDR3 reads CASSLVPGLRSYEQYF. Here the CDR3 DNA reads TGCGCCAGCAGCTTGGTACCGGGACTCCGCTCCTACGAGCAGTACTTC.

The chain uses TRBV21-1 and TRBJ2-2; the D call TRBD2 from the table was never checked on the DNA. TRBV21-1 is termed a pseudogene. The CDR3 is 17 residues long. The CDR3 DNA follows: TGTGCCAGCAGCATCCCCCCCGGAGGGAAATACACCGGGGAGCTGTTTTTT. Protein product: CASSIPPGGKYTGELFF.

The chain joins TRBV25-1 to TRBJ1-3; TRBD1 might be the D (6 bases). Germline assignment: CDR1 MGHDK and CDR2 SYGVNS. Trimming removed 0 bases from V and 8 bases from J, with 14 bases in between. This CDR3 contains 15 residues. Here the CDR3 reads CASSEYTTGLHTIYF. DNA for the CDR3: TGTGCCAGCAGTGAATATACGACAGGTCTACACACCATATATTTT.

V gene TRBV6-5 combines with J gene TRBJ2-7; possibly TRBD1 for D (5 bases). Per the germline V gene, CDR1 is MNHEY and CDR2 is SVGAGI. CDR3 length equals 15 residues. Trimming shortened V by 0 bases and J by 3 bases, and 12 bases separated the two germline ends. As DNA, the CDR3 is TGTGCCAGCAGTTACTCGAAGGGGTTTGGCTACGAGCAGTACTTC. Amino acid sequence: CASSYSKGFGYEQYF.

The V gene is TRBV9, the J gene TRBJ1-2; unclear D gene. Between the trimmed V and J ends, which lost 2 bases and 6 bases, there was a span of 8 bases. The CDR3 consists of 12 residues. Germline assignment: CDR1 SGDLS and CDR2 YYNGEE. The CDR3 sequence: CASSVRDDGYTF. In DNA, the CDR3 is TGTGCCAGCAGCGTGAGGGATGATGGCTACACCTTC.

This chain links TRBV7-9 with TRBJ1-2; D is uncertain. Germline V gene data show CDR1 as SEHNR and CDR2 as FQNEAQ (reference sequence). V was trimmed by 5 bases and J by 1 base, leaving 11 bases between them. This CDR3 is 14 amino acids long. CDR3 DNA sequence: TGTGCCAGCAGCCCTTTTTGGCTTAACTATGGCTACACCTTC. The encoded protein is CASSPFWLNYGYTF. Looking up the rest from reference TRBV7-9 and TRBJ1-2 gives the full variable domain: DTGVSQNPRHKITKRGQNVTFRCDPISEHNRLYWYRQTLGQGPEFLTYFQNEAQLEKSRLLSDRFSAERPKGSFSTLEIQRTEQGDSAMYLCASSPFWLNYGYTFGSGTRLTVV.

V gene TRBV30 combines with J gene TRBJ1-3; a weak D match, TRBD1 (5 bases). Germline assignment: CDR1 GTSNPN and CDR2 SVGIG (reference sequence). The CDR3 sequence is 13 residues long. V was trimmed by 5 bases and J by 7 bases, leaving 15 bases between them. This CDR3 reads CAWGERGSNTIYF. CDR3 nucleotides: TGTGCCTGGGGGGAGCGGGGGAGCAACACCATATATTTT.

This clone was seen only a few times. The chain carries TRBV19 and TRBJ2-2, with 10 bases lining up with TRBD1. CDR1 is LNHDA, CDR2 SQIVND, per germline (reference sequence). The CDR3 has 16 amino acids. Germline trimming cut 1 base from V and 7 bases from J; bases unmatched to any gene: 6. The CDR3 nucleotides read TGTGCCAGTAGTATAGCGGGACAGGGGAACGGCGGGGAGCTGTTTTTT. Its protein is CASSIAGQGNGGELFF.

J is TRBJ2-1 and V is TRBV7-2; D is unresolved. Trimming took off 7 bases at V and 9 bases at J, with 34 bases between the two ends. The V gene's germline CDR1 is SGHTA and CDR2 FQGNSA. The CDR3 loop spans 19 amino acids. CDR3 amino acids: CASTKYSSSLTYVSVEQFF. The CDR3 DNA reads TGTGCCAGCACGAAGTACTCGAGTAGCTTAACCTATGTTTCGGTTGAGCAGTTCTTC.

The chain employs TRBV6-2 or TRBV6-3 and TRBJ2-7; D possibly corresponds to TRBD2 (5 bases). Germline V gene sequence: CDR1 MNHEY, CDR2 SVGEGT. The germline V and J ends were trimmed by 7 bases and 3 bases, with 10 bases remaining between them. The CDR3 is 12 amino acids. The CDR3 is CASTPDFYEQYF. CDR3 DNA: TGTGCCAGCACCCCGGACTTCTACGAGCAGTACTTC.